The 20 T cell receptor beta chains below were found in one sample sequenced in a study of OX40 agonist ivuxolimab in advanced cancers. The protocol was immunoSEQ multiplex PCR, while the TCRdb copy is restricted to in-frame clones and leaves out a portion. The sample records about 96,000 clones, less than 85% being singletons. Sequencing used CD4+ or CD8+ T cells sorted from blood, obtained in a trial of the OX40 agonist ivuxolimab. The receptors were sampled from an adult with an advanced solid tumor such as melanoma, head and neck, liver or kidney cancer.

This clone has just one count. The chain couples TRBV7-8 to TRBJ1-1; D remains ambiguous. The germline V gene has CDR1 SGHVS and CDR2 FQNEAQ. The CDR3 length is 16 residues. V lost 1 base to trimming and J lost 2 bases, with 14 bases between them. The CDR3 DNA sequence: TGTGCCAGCAGCTTAGGCCAGCTGTCCTTCAACACTGAAGCTTTCTTT. Protein: CASSLGQLSFNTEAFF.

This chain uses TRBV27 with TRBJ1-2; D perhaps matches TRBD1 (6 bases). Looked up from germline, CDR1 is MNHEY and CDR2 is SMNVEV (reference sequence). Trimming took off 4 bases at V and 8 bases at J, with 14 bases between the two ends. The CDR3 contains 13 residues. CDR3 sequence reads: CASSSQGPRGYTF. The CDR3 bases are TGTGCCAGCAGTTCCCAGGGGCCAAGGGGCTACACCTTC.

The chain uses TRBV2 and TRBJ1-5; D remains unclear. Trimming stripped 2 bases from V and 0 bases from J, with 11 bases between. This CDR3 has 16 residues. Germline V CDR1 and CDR2: SNHLY, FYNNEI. The CDR3 loop is CASSEFIVYSNQPQHF. The CDR3 DNA reads as TGTGCCAGCAGTGAATTTATAGTTTATAGCAATCAGCCCCAGCATTTT. Complete variable domain (other parts from reference TRBV2 and TRBJ1-5): EPEVTQTPSHQVTQMGQEVILRCVPISNHLYFYWYRQILGQKVEFLVSFYNNEISEKSEIFDDQFSVERPDGSNFTLKIRSTKLEDSAMYFCASSEFIVYSNQPQHFGDGTRLSIL.

V and J are TRBV6-5 and TRBJ2-7, with 7 nucleotides matching TRBD2. The germline CDR1 and CDR2 sequences are MNHEY and SVGAGI. V shed 2 bases, J shed 7 bases, and the junction held 2 bases outside the gene matches. This CDR3 comprises 12 residues. This chain's CDR3 is CASSYGLGEQYF. Here the CDR3 DNA reads TGTGCCAGCAGTTACGGACTAGGGGAGCAGTACTTC.

This chain uses TRBV9 with TRBJ2-2, with D uncertain. Germline V lookup: CDR1 SGDLS, CDR2 YYNGEE. The CDR3 covers 16 residues. V lost 0 bases, J lost 3 bases, and 12 bases lay in between. CDR3 nucleotides: TGTGCCAGCAGCGTAGCTGCGAGTCCGGACACCGGGGAGCTGTTTTTT. Its protein product is CASSVAASPDTGELFF.

The V call is TRBV30, the J call TRBJ1-5; 9 nucleotides align to TRBD1. J gave up 3 bases and V 5 bases, and 2 bases lay outside the gene matches. This CDR3 has 13 residues. Germline lookup yields CDR1 GTSNPN and CDR2 SVGIG (reference sequence). The CDR3 loop is CAWGQGLNQPQHF. CDR3 bases: TGTGCCTGGGGACAGGGGCTCAATCAGCCCCAGCATTTT.

V is TRBV21-1 and J is TRBJ2-3; TRBD2, the table's D call, was not compared with the DNA. TRBV21-1 has pseudogene status. CDR3 size: 17 residues. CDR3 DNA sequence: TGTGCCAGCAGCTTCCGACTAGCGAAGTTAAGCACAGATACGCAGTATTTT. Translated, it gives CASSFRLAKLSTDTQYF.

The chain recombines TRBV19 with TRBJ2-2; tentatively, D is TRBD2 (5 bases). In germline, CDR1 is LNHDA, CDR2 SQIVND (reference sequence). The CDR3 contains 14 residues. Trimming cost V 2 bases and J 4 bases, with 8 bases left between them. CDR3 sequence (DNA): TGTGCCAGTAGTATAAACGGGATCACCGGGGAGCTGTTTTTT. It translates to CASSINGITGELFF.

This clone was picked up one time. This chain connects TRBV4-3 to TRBJ1-2, with 7 bases identical to TRBD1. The junction had 8 bases not matched to a gene; V was cut back by 0 bases and J by 4 bases. The V gene's germline CDR1 is LGHNA and CDR2 YSLEER. This CDR3 comprises 16 residues. The CDR3 sequence is CASSQDRQGPFYGYTF. Written as DNA, the CDR3 is TGCGCCAGCAGCCAAGATCGACAGGGCCCCTTCTATGGCTACACCTTC.

The chain is built from TRBV6-1 and TRBJ1-1; D remains unclear. Germline assignment: CDR1 MNHNS and CDR2 SASEGT. CDR3 length equals 13 residues. The germline V and J ends were trimmed by 6 bases and 4 bases, with 12 bases remaining between them. DNA of the CDR3: TGTGCCAGCAGACAAGGAATTGCCACTGAAGCTTTCTTT. Its protein is CASRQGIATEAFF.

The chain links TRBV4-1 to TRBJ1-6; D not certain. Trimming took off 4 bases at V and 8 bases at J, with 21 bases between the two ends. Germline-derived CDR1 and CDR2 are MGHRA and YSYEKL. The CDR3 is 17 amino acids. As DNA, the CDR3 is TGCGCCAGCAGCCTAGCTACGGGGATGGGTTTGGATTCACCCCTCCACTTT. Protein product: CASSLATGMGLDSPLHF.

The chain links TRBV6-6 to TRBJ1-4; D possibly corresponds to TRBD1 (6 bases). Germline CDR1 is MNHNY and CDR2 is SVGAGI (reference sequence). V was shortened by 5 bases and J by 7 bases, with 14 bases between the two germline ends. This CDR3 has 14 amino acids. DNA of the CDR3: TGTGCCAGCAGTCAACAGGGCGGGACTGAAAAACTGTTTTTT. Amino acid sequence: CASSQQGGTEKLFF.

The CDR3 spells CASSPGTSGGARIEQFF. CDR3 nucleotides: TGCGCCAGCAGCCCCGGGACTAGCGGGGGGGCCAGGATTGAGCAGTTCTTC. The V gene is TRBV4-1, the J gene TRBJ2-1, with TRBD2 identical over 16 bases. CDR3 length: 17 amino acids. After removal of 4 bases from V and 9 bases from J, the junction contained 9 bases not matched to a gene. Germline CDR1 MGHRA, CDR2 YSYEKL.

The chain couples TRBV11-1 to TRBJ2-7; D not certain. The CDR3 sequence is 14 residues long. Germline V lookup: CDR1 SGHAT, CDR2 FQDESV (reference sequence). The germline V and J ends were trimmed by 5 bases and 0 bases, with 11 bases remaining between them. Here the CDR3 DNA reads TGTGCCAGCAGCGACCGAGGAGCCTCCTACGAGCAGTACTTC. Protein sequence: CASSDRGASYEQYF. Filled out from reference TRBV11-1 and TRBJ2-7, the complete variable domain reads EAEVAQSPRYKITEKSQAVAFWCDPISGHATLYWYRQILGQGPELLVQFQDESVVDDSQLPKDRFSAERLKGVDSTLKIQPAELGDSAMYLCASSDRGASYEQYFGPGTRLTVT.

This clone has just a few counts. The chain recombines TRBV7-3 with TRBJ2-2; D ambiguous. This CDR3 contains 15 residues. V lost 0 bases and J 3 bases, leaving 8 bases between the germline ends. Germline CDR1 SGHTA, CDR2 FQGTGA. CDR3 protein: CASSLTGTHTGELFF. The CDR3 nucleotides are TGTGCCAGCAGCTTAACCGGAACTCACACCGGGGAGCTGTTTTTT.

The J gene is TRBJ2-3, the V gene TRBV7-6, with TRBD2 matching over 7 bases. The germline V gene encodes CDR1 SGHVS and CDR2 FNYEAQ. The trim removed 4 bases at V and 2 bases at J, leaving 15 bases unmatched. The CDR3 totals 18 residues. The CDR3 coding sequence is TGTGCCAGCAGCTCAACGACTTGGGCTAGCGGACACACAGATACGCAGTATTTT. This gives the protein CASSSTTWASGHTDTQYF.

This clone was recorded a few times. The gene calls are TRBV10-1 and TRBJ1-2, with 9 bases that match TRBD1. The length of the CDR3 is 13 residues. Germline V gene data show CDR1 as WNHNN and CDR2 as SYGVQD (reference sequence). Germline trimming cut 3 bases from V and 7 bases from J; bases unmatched to any gene: 3. CDR3 sequence reads: CASSEQGASGYTF. CDR3 bases: TGCGCCAGCAGTGAACAGGGGGCAAGTGGCTACACCTTC.

The rearrangement uses TRBV2 and TRBJ1-5; D possibly corresponds to TRBD1 (6 bases). This CDR3 contains 14 residues. V lost 6 bases to trimming and J lost 1 base, with 10 bases between them. Germline values: CDR1 SNHLY, CDR2 FYNNEI. The chain's CDR3 is CASRGGQSNQPQHF. The CDR3, as DNA: TGTGCCAGCAGGGGCGGACAGAGCAATCAGCCCCAGCATTTT.

The chain carries TRBV4-3 and TRBJ1-5; D gene ambiguous. The V and J ends lost 5 bases and 0 bases respectively, with 17 bases between them. This CDR3 is built from 17 residues. Germline V gene sequence: CDR1 LGHNA, CDR2 YSLEER. CDR3 residues: CASSATVAGDSNQPQHF. The CDR3 DNA is TGCGCCAGCAGCGCAACGGTTGCGGGCGATAGCAATCAGCCCCAGCATTTT.

The rearrangement joins TRBV2 to TRBJ2-7; D possibly corresponds to TRBD1 (5 bases). The CDR3 covers 13 residues. Germline CDR1 reads SNHLY; CDR2 reads FYNNEI. V lost 4 bases to trimming and J lost 6 bases, with 13 bases between them. CDR3 protein: CASSVNGAPEQYF. CDR3 sequence (DNA): TGTGCCAGCAGTGTTAATGGGGCCCCCGAGCAGTACTTC.